Following are 29 T cell receptor beta chains from one sample sequenced in a study of blood T cells in healthy people across ages. A second PCR, run for about 7 to 11 cycles, used a sample-barcoded 5' primer plus a J-beta primer mix. TCRdb fed the 5' RACE reads into MiXCR, producing one record per CDR3 protein. The sample carries roughly 1.6 million distinct CDR3 sequences, roughly 32% recorded once. The specimen was blood. All receptors derive from a young woman in good health.

This clonotype was detected a few times. The chain combines TRBV9 with TRBJ2-4, with TRBD1 identical over 8 bases. The CDR3 runs to 14 residues. Trimming took 4 bases from V and 13 from J; bases not matched to a gene: 13. Germline-derived CDR1 and CDR2 are SGDLS and YYNGEE. The CDR3 sequence is CASSRGDRTKEQYF. The CDR3 DNA follows: TGTGCCAGCAGCAGGGGGGACAGGACCAAGGAGCAGTACTTC.

The chain links TRBV30 to TRBJ1-2; maybe TRBD1 (6 bases). Per germline, CDR1 GTSNPN and CDR2 SVGIG (reference sequence). The V end was cut by 2 bases, the J end by 4 bases, with 23 bases between. The CDR3 extends over 17 amino acids. The CDR3 nucleotides are TGTGCCTGGAGTTCGTCTGAGAGGACAGCGACTCTCTATGGCTACACCTTC. As protein: CAWSSSERTATLYGYTF.

This clonotype was observed a handful of times. This may be a read error, as it is one base from a much larger clone. The V and J genes are TRBV7-2 and TRBJ2-7; the D call may be TRBD1 or TRBD2 (5 bases each). Germline CDR1 is SGHTA and CDR2 is FQGNSA. The CDR3 covers 14 residues. The CDR3 DNA sequence: TGTGCCTGCAGCTTAGGGGTGGGACCCTACGAGCAGTACTTC. The encoded protein is CACSLGVGPYEQYF.

V gene TRBV3-1 combines with J gene TRBJ2-1, with 11 bases aligning to TRBD2. Germline V gives CDR1 LGHDT, CDR2 YNNKEL (reference sequence). The CDR3 consists of 17 residues. V lost 1 base to trimming and J lost 1 base; unmatched junction nucleotides: 3. The CDR3 DNA is TGTGCCAGCAGCCAAGTCCGACTAGCGGGGTCCTACAATGAGCAGTTCTTC. Translated, it gives CASSQVRLAGSYNEQFF.

This clonotype was observed a few times. This sequence joins TRBV3-1 and TRBJ2-1; D possibly uses TRBD1 or TRBD2 (5 bases each). Per germline, CDR1 LGHDT and CDR2 YNNKEL (reference sequence). V lost 3 bases and J 4 bases, leaving 13 bases between the germline ends. CDR3 length equals 15 residues. This chain's CDR3 is CASSQSGEGYNEQFF. In DNA form, the CDR3 reads TGTGCCAGCAGCCAGTCAGGAGAGGGGTACAATGAGCAGTTCTTC.

The sample holds many counts of this clonotype. CDR3 coding DNA: TGTGCCATCAGCACTCCCGGGACAGGTGTCCAACCCTACGAGCAGTACTTC. Amino acid sequence: CAISTPGTGVQPYEQYF. The chain joins TRBV10-3 to TRBJ2-7; 8 bases line up with TRBD1. V lost 6 bases to trimming and J lost 2 bases; unmatched junction nucleotides: 15. CDR1 and CDR2 from the germline V gene are ENHRY and SYGVKD. There are 17 residues in the CDR3.

J is TRBJ1-2 and V is TRBV29-1, with D perhaps matching TRBD1 (5 bases). V dropped 0 bases and J dropped 3 bases, with 14 bases sitting between them. The CDR3 sequence is 15 residues long. Germline CDR1 is SQVTM and CDR2 is ANQGSEA. Here the CDR3 DNA reads TGCAGCGTTGAAGAAGGGGCAGGAGCCCACTATGGCTACACCTTC. This gives the protein CSVEEGAGAHYGYTF.

This chain links TRBV5-1 with TRBJ1-5; D unresolved. The V end was cut by 0 bases, the J end by 11 bases, with 24 bases between. The germline CDR1 and CDR2 sequences are SGHRS and YFSETQ. This CDR3 is 17 amino acids long. The CDR3 reads CASSLGPGKSLRSSQHF. CDR3 in DNA: TGCGCCAGCAGCTTGGGACCAGGAAAATCCCTCAGATCGTCCCAGCATTTT.

The V call is TRBV27, the J call TRBJ2-7; D gene uncertain. Looked up from germline, CDR1 is MNHEY and CDR2 is SMNVEV (reference sequence). CDR3 length equals 15 residues. V was cut by 2 bases and J by 2 bases, with 13 bases left in between. The CDR3 protein is CASSLVLSLAYEQYF. The CDR3 bases are TGTGCCAGCAGTTTAGTACTGTCTCTGGCCTACGAGCAGTACTTC.

In its sample, this clonotype was seen a few times. V usage is TRBV27 and J usage is TRBJ1-5, with 7 bases identical to TRBD1. Germline-derived CDR1 and CDR2 are MNHEY and SMNVEV (reference sequence). V lost 3 bases to trimming and J lost 2 bases; unmatched junction nucleotides: 4. This CDR3 comprises 15 residues. The CDR3 nucleotides read TGTGCCAGCAGTTTTACAGGGGTGGGCAATCAGCCCCAGCATTTT. It codes for CASSFTGVGNQPQHF.

This clonotype appeared a few times. V is TRBV7-3 and J is TRBJ2-7; D uncertain. This CDR3 spans 16 amino acids. V dropped 2 bases and J dropped 3 bases, with 17 bases sitting between them. Germline V gives CDR1 SGHTA, CDR2 FQGTGA. CDR3 sequence (DNA): TGTGCCAGCAGCTTAGAAACAGCAGCGACCCTCTACGAGCAGTACTTC. Residues: CASSLETAATLYEQYF.

The V call is TRBV15, the J call TRBJ2-7; TRBD1 might be the D (5 bases). CDR1 is LNHNV, CDR2 YYDKDF, per germline (reference sequence). The CDR3 extends over 14 amino acids. Trimming shortened V by 0 bases and J by 2 bases, and 8 bases separated the two germline ends. This CDR3 reads CATSREGPTYEQYF. The CDR3 bases are TGTGCCACCAGCAGAGAGGGGCCGACCTACGAGCAGTACTTC.

The CDR3 spells CASSLKDPNYGYTF. The CDR3 coding sequence is TGCGCCAGCAGCCTCAAGGACCCTAACTATGGCTACACCTTC. J is TRBJ1-2 and V is TRBV4-1; no clear D gene. The germline CDR1 and CDR2 sequences are MGHRA and YSYEKL. The CDR3 loop spans 14 amino acids. V was clipped by 4 bases and J by 0 bases, with 9 bases between them.

To note about this clonotype: Germline is not matched at one junction end, which may reflect a read error. The chain recombines TRBV5-5 with TRBJ1-3, with a weak D call TRBD1 (5 bases). This CDR3 is built from 18 residues. Germline loops: CDR1 SGHKS, CDR2 YYEKEE (reference sequence). CDR3 bases: TGTGCCAGCAGCTTGATTGGGCAGTCAATGGGACCTGGAAACACCACATATTTT. Translating gives CASSLIGQSMGPGNTTYF.

The rearrangement links TRBV5-1 to TRBJ2-1; D possibly corresponds to TRBD1 (6 bases). The CDR3 sequence is 16 residues long. Germline CDR1 and CDR2: SGHRS and YFSETQ. V lost 4 bases, J lost 4 bases, and 18 bases lay in between. This CDR3 reads CASSLQPGTTYNEQFF. The CDR3 nucleotides read TGCGCCAGCAGCCTCCAACCCGGGACAACATACAATGAGCAGTTCTTC.

The chain combines TRBV20-1 with TRBJ1-4; D is unclear. Germline-derived CDR1 and CDR2 are DFQATT and SNEGSKA (reference sequence). V was clipped by 6 bases and J by 4 bases, with 18 bases between them. This CDR3 has 15 residues. For the CDR3, the DNA is TGCAGTGCCGCCCCGCACAGCCCTAATAATGAAAAACTGTTTTTT. Translating gives CSAAPHSPNNEKLFF.

This clonotype was seen ten or more times. The chain has TRBV4-2 and TRBJ2-2, with TRBD2 matching 7 bases. In germline, CDR1 is LGHNA, CDR2 YNFKEQ. The ends lost 4 bases at V and 0 bases at J; junction bases unmatched: 2. The CDR3 runs 15 residues. This CDR3 reads CASSPGGTNTGELFF. In nucleotides, the CDR3 is TGTGCCAGCAGCCCCGGGGGGACGAACACCGGGGAGCTGTTTTTT.

This clonotype turned up a few times. The chain links TRBV28 to TRBJ2-7, with D tentatively TRBD2 (5 bases). V was cut by 4 bases and J by 6 bases, with 10 bases left in between. The CDR3 covers 12 residues. The germline V gene encodes CDR1 MDHEN and CDR2 SYDVKM. CDR3: CASSSGNAEQYF. CDR3 DNA sequence: TGTGCCAGCAGTTCCGGGAACGCCGAGCAGTACTTC.

This clonotype was picked up a small number of times. This chain links TRBV4-2 with TRBJ1-6; D possibly corresponds to TRBD1 (6 bases). The CDR3 contains 15 residues. V was shortened by 1 base and J by 10 bases, with 14 bases between the two germline ends. Germline lookup yields CDR1 LGHNA and CDR2 YNFKEQ. CDR3 protein: CASSQGRDTSSPLHF. The CDR3 nucleotides are TGTGCCAGCAGCCAAGGGAGGGACACTTCGTCACCCCTCCACTTT.

Ten or more counts support this clonotype. This rearrangement joins TRBV20-1 to TRBJ2-7; 9 bases map to TRBD2. Per the germline V gene, CDR1 is DFQATT and CDR2 is SNEGSKA (reference sequence). J was trimmed by 6 bases and V by 6 bases; bases with no gene match: 15. This CDR3 contains 15 residues. The CDR3 nucleotides read TGCAGTGCAACCCCAACCGCGCGGGGGGGCGGCGAGCAGTACTTC. Amino acids: CSATPTARGGGEQYF.

This clonotype occurred a few times. As DNA, the CDR3 is TGCAGTGCTCCGGCGGGAGACCAAGAGACCCAGTACTTC. Its translation is CSAPAGDQETQYF. The V gene is TRBV20-1, the J gene TRBJ2-5, with 7 bases aligning to TRBD2. There are 13 residues in the CDR3. V gave up 5 bases and J gave up 0 bases; unmatched junction bases: 3. Germline CDR1 reads DFQATT; CDR2 reads SNEGSKA (reference sequence).

The table lists this clonotype with many counts. The junction does not match germline at one end; this may be a read error. The chain employs TRBV4-1 and TRBJ2-7; TRBD1 matches 7 bases. Germline CDR1 reads MGHRA; CDR2 reads YSYEKL. The CDR3 is 14 residues long. The CDR3 region is CASSPGTVTYEQYF. CDR3 DNA sequence: TGTGCCAGCAGCCCCGGGACAGTCACCTACGAGCAGTACTTC.

This sequence joins TRBV7-2 and TRBJ2-7, with 11 bases lining up with TRBD1. The CDR3 extends over 16 amino acids. The junction had 5 bases not matched to a gene; V was cut back by 1 base and J by 3 bases. Germline V lookup: CDR1 SGHTA, CDR2 FQGNSA. The CDR3 region has the DNA TGTGCCAGCAGCTTAGACGGGACAGGGGGGGTCTACGAGCAGTACTTC. It yields the protein CASSLDGTGGVYEQYF.

The chain employs TRBV14 and TRBJ1-2, with unresolved D. Per germline, CDR1 SGHDN and CDR2 FVKESK. Trimming shortened V by 0 bases and J by 1 base, and 18 bases separated the two germline ends. There are 18 residues in the CDR3. The CDR3 protein is CASSQDLGGRMINYGYTF. Here the CDR3 DNA reads TGTGCCAGCAGCCAAGATCTAGGAGGACGGATGATTAACTATGGCTACACCTTC.

This chain joins TRBV7-8 and TRBJ2-1, with 9 bases fitting TRBD2. Per germline, CDR1 SGHVS and CDR2 FQNEAQ. This CDR3 comprises 15 residues. V shed 2 bases, J shed 8 bases, and the junction held 7 bases outside the gene matches. CDR3 in DNA: TGTGCCAGCAGCTTAAGAGGCGGGGGGGCCTATGAGCAGTTCTTC. Protein: CASSLRGGGAYEQFF.

The rearrangement links TRBV6-1 to TRBJ2-4; 7 nucleotides match TRBD1. The J call is in doubt because the DNA end fits TRBJ2-7 better. This CDR3 has 15 residues. Per the germline V gene, CDR1 is MNHNS and CDR2 is SASEGT. The CDR3 DNA reads TGTGCCAGCAGTGTACGACAGGGATTTCTTTACGAGCAGTACTTC. Its protein product is CASSVRQGFLYEQYF.

The chain carries TRBV20-1 and TRBJ1-1; D is possibly TRBD1 (6 bases). This CDR3 is built from 15 residues. Deletions cut 0 bases from V and 3 bases from J, with 14 bases between. Germline assignment: CDR1 DFQATT and CDR2 SNEGSKA (reference sequence). This chain's CDR3 is CSARDVTGIYTEAFF. Here the CDR3 DNA reads TGCAGTGCTAGAGACGTAACAGGGATTTACACTGAAGCTTTCTTT.

Remarks on this clonotype: Germline is not matched at one junction end, which may reflect a read error. This sequence joins TRBV6-6 and TRBJ2-5; D may correspond to TRBD1 or TRBD2 (5 bases each). Judging by the DNA end, TRBJ2-7 fits better; the J call may be wrong. There are 14 residues in the CDR3. Germline V lookup: CDR1 MNHNY, CDR2 SVGAGI (reference sequence). The CDR3, as DNA: TGTGCCGGCAGTTTTGTCCGAGGGGACTACGAGCAGTACTTC. Its protein is CAGSFVRGDYEQYF.

The chain recombines TRBV7-9 with TRBJ2-5; weak D call: TRBD2 (5 bases). In germline, CDR1 is SEHNR, CDR2 FQNEAQ (reference sequence). The V end lost 8 bases, the J end lost 4 bases, and 11 bases lay between the germline ends. This CDR3 is 12 amino acids long. DNA for the CDR3: TGTGCCAGCGGTACACGGGGAGAGACCCAGTACTTC. It yields the protein CASGTRGETQYF. The full variable domain, with the rest looked up from reference TRBV7-9 and TRBJ2-5, is DTGVSQNPRHKITKRGQNVTFRCDPISEHNRLYWYRQTLGQGPEFLTYFQNEAQLEKSRLLSDRFSAERPKGSFSTLEIQRTEQGDSAMYLCASGTRGETQYFGPGTRLLVL.